The clone carrying this TCR beta chain has ten or more counts. Its antigen is not known. This entry comes from a study of CD8 T cells in ankylosing spondylitis. By quantitative 5'-RACE with molecular barcodes, the TCR beta libraries were made. Each CDR3 protein is one row after TCRdb ran MiXCR on the 5' RACE reads. The repertoire holds 330,000 or so distinct CDR3 sequences, less than 10% seen once, with 14% to 15% in the top ten. The V end was cut by 0 bases, the J end by 5 bases, with 13 bases between. The CDR3 has 15 residues. From germline, CDR1 is DFQATT and CDR2 SNEGSKA (reference sequence). Broader study findings: Existing reports had already noted some motif variants in reactive arthritis synovial fluid and blood. Disease-associated clonotypes exhibited CD8+ identity and were relatively infrequent in peripheral blood. A motif of several highly homologous TCR beta variants was seen as apparently characteristic of ankylosing spondylitis blood. According to the report, clones linked to the disease were significantly enriched in matched synovial fluid samples taken from ankylosing spondylitis patients.

The V gene is TRBV20-1, the J gene TRBJ1-4, with D hard to call. The sequence was obtained from a male donor with ankylosing spondylitis. The sample taken for sequencing was blood, either unsorted or a sorted T cell fraction (not recorded which). The CDR3 spells CSARDLRAQNEKLFF. In DNA form, the CDR3 reads TGCAGTGCTAGAGATCTAAGAGCCCAGAATGAAAAACTGTTTTTT.